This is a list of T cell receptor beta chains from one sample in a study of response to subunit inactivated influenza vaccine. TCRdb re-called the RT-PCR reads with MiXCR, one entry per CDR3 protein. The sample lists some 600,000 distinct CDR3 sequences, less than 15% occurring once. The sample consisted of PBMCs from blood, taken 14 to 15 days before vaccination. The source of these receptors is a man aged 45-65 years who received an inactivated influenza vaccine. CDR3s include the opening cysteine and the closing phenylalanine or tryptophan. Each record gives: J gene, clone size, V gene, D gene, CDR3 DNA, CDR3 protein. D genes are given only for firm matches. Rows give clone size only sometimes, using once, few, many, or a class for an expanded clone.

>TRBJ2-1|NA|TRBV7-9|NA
TGTGCCAGCAGCTTAGAACGGGGGAACTACAATGAGCAGTTCTTC
CASSLERGNYNEQFF
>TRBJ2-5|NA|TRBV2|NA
TGTGCCATCGGGACGTTCCAAGAGACCCAGTACTTC
CAIGTFQETQYF
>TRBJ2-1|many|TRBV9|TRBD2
TGTGCCAGCAGTAGCCTCCCCGGGACTAGCGGGAGGTATGAGCAGTTCTTC
CASSSLPGTSGRYEQFF
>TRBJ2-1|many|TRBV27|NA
TGTGCCAGCAGTCTAAGGTCGGGATCCTACAATGAGCAGTTCTTC
CASSLRSGSYNEQFF
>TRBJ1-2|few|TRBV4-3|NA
TGCGCCAGCAGCCAAGAATACAGGAATACATACACCTTC
CASSQEYRNTYTF
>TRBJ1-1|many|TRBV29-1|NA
TGCAGCGTTGAGGGCAGGATCATGAACACTGAAGCTTTCTTT
CSVEGRIMNTEAFF
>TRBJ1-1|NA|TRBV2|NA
TGTGCCAGCAAACCATTCGGGGGGAACACTGAAGCTTTCTTT
CASKPFGGNTEAFF
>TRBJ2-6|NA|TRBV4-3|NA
TGTGCCAGCAGCCAAGCGTCTGGGGCCAACGTCCTGACTTTC
CASSQASGANVLTF
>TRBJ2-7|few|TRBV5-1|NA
TGCGCCAGCAGCTTGGCGGCAGTAACCTCCTACGAGCAGTACTTC
CASSLAAVTSYEQYF
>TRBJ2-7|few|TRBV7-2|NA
TGTGCCAGCAGCTCAGTGAATAGGTTTGGGTACGAGCAGTACTTC
CASSSVNRFGYEQYF
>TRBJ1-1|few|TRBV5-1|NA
TGCGCCAGCAGCTTGGCCGGAGGTAGAAACGTTGAAGCTTTCTTT
CASSLAGGRNVEAFF
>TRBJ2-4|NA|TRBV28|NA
TGTGCCAGCAGCCCGTACCTAGGGGGTTCAGCCAAAAACATTCAGTACTTC
CASSPYLGGSAKNIQYF
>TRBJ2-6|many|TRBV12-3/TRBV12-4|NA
TGTGCCAGCAGTTTCGGGAACTCTGGGGCCAACGTCCTGACTTTC
CASSFGNSGANVLTF
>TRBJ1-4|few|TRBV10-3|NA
TGTGCCATCAGTGAGTCCGGACCTCTCCTGTTTTTT
CAISESGPLLFF
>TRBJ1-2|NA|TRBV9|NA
TGTGCCAGCAGCGTAACCGGGACCGATCTTTCCTACGACACCTTC
CASSVTGTDLSYDTF
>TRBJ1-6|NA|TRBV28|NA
TGTGCCAGCAGACTCATCCTAAATTCACCCCTCCACTTT
CASRLILNSPLHF